The 9 T cell receptor beta chains given below trace back to one sample, sequenced in a study of cytomegalovirus exposure and HLA in healthy donors. Method: immunoSEQ multiplex PCR; TCRdb's copy keeps in-frame clones and lacks some. The sample contains approximately 270,000 clones, about 88% of which appear only once. Sample: PBMCs. The receptors shown here come from a man aged 18 to 29 in good health and CMV-seropositive.

DNA of the CDR3: TGTGCCAGCAGCCAATCAGATGGCGGGAGGTGGGAGCAGTACTTC. The encoded protein is CASSQSDGGRWEQYF. V and J are TRBV4-2 and TRBJ2-7; 8 nucleotides match TRBD2. With V trimmed by 2 bases and J by 7 bases, 10 bases remained unmatched. The V gene's germline CDR1 is LGHNA and CDR2 YNFKEQ. This CDR3 region has 15 residues.

Worth noting for this clone: Other DNA sequences in this sample translate to the same CDR3. The chain uses TRBV6-1 and TRBJ2-7; 8 positions match TRBD1. CDR3 length: 15 residues. Germline V gene sequence: CDR1 MNHNS, CDR2 SASEGT. The V segment lost 3 bases and the J segment 4 bases; nucleotides outside the gene matches: 8. CDR3 protein: CASSDRQGLRYEQYF. In nucleotides, the CDR3 is TGTGCCAGCAGTGACAGACAGGGGTTGAGGTACGAGCAGTACTTC.

The rearrangement links TRBV30 to TRBJ2-2; D remains ambiguous. V dropped 2 bases and J dropped 3 bases, with 10 bases sitting between them. The CDR3 runs 14 residues. Germline-derived CDR1 and CDR2 are GTSNPN and SVGIG (reference sequence). The chain's CDR3 is CAWSSGSHTGELFF. The DNA of the CDR3 is TGTGCCTGGAGTTCGGGCAGCCACACCGGGGAGCTGTTTTTT.

The V call is TRBV6-5, the J call TRBJ2-1, with 8 bases aligning to TRBD2. In germline, CDR1 is MNHEY, CDR2 SVGAGI. The CDR3 loop spans 12 amino acids. V was pared by 10 bases and J by 8 bases, with 7 bases of the junction left unmatched. The CDR3 DNA is TGTGCCACCGGGAGGGGCAGGCATGAGCAGTTCTTC. Residues: CATGRGRHEQFF.

The rearrangement joins TRBV5-1 to TRBJ2-1; no reliable D call. The CDR3 runs to 12 residues. V lost 0 bases, J lost 8 bases, and 6 bases lay in between. Germline CDR1 reads SGHRS; CDR2 reads YFSETQ. The CDR3 here is CASSLVRDEQFF. The DNA of the CDR3 is TGCGCCAGCAGCTTGGTTAGAGATGAGCAGTTCTTC.

The chain joins TRBV2 to TRBJ2-1, with D possibly being TRBD1 or TRBD2 (6 bases each). The germline CDR1 and CDR2 sequences are SNHLY and FYNNEI. V was clipped by 5 bases and J by 7 bases, with 12 bases between them. This CDR3 spans 13 amino acids. The CDR3 spells CASSSEGVNEQFF. The CDR3 DNA reads TGTGCCAGCAGTTCGGAGGGGGTAAATGAGCAGTTCTTC.

J is TRBJ2-5 and V is TRBV30; D is ambiguous. The CDR3 runs to 11 residues. V was clipped by 2 bases and J by 9 bases, with 10 bases between them. Germline V gene data show CDR1 as GTSNPN and CDR2 as SVGIG (reference sequence). CDR3: CAWSLRAAQYF. As DNA, the CDR3 is TGTGCCTGGAGTTTGCGCGCGGCCCAGTACTTC.

This clone occurred a few times. This chain joins TRBV18 and TRBJ2-7; D is unresolved. Deletions cut 0 bases from V and 0 bases from J, with 12 bases between. The CDR3 is 16 residues long. From germline, CDR1 is KGHSH and CDR2 LQKENI. DNA for the CDR3: TGTGCCAGCTCACCACCCGTCGGGTTGGGCTCCTACGAGCAGTACTTC. Amino acid sequence: CASSPPVGLGSYEQYF.

This chain connects TRBV28 to TRBJ1-2; TRBD1 agrees at 8 bases. Germline CDR1 and CDR2: MDHEN and SYDVKM. The length of the CDR3 is 14 residues. J lost 9 bases, V lost 5 bases, and 11 bases had no gene match. The DNA of the CDR3 is TGTGCCAGCAGTACACCTCAGGGGGCGCGTCGCTACACCTTC. Translated: CASSTPQGARRYTF.